Below, 2 T cell receptor beta chains from the same sample are listed, as sequenced in a study of graft-versus-host responses after intestinal transplantation. The antigens these receptors bind are not known. Libraries were prepared by immunoSEQ multiplex PCR; TCRdb keeps only in-frame clonotypes and omits some of them. The sample lists about 90,000 clones; 94% were seen once. The sequencing here drew on unstimulated CD4+ T cells sorted from spleen or lymph node cells, taken before transplant. Receptors originate from a human donor who was the organ donor for an intestinal transplant.

V usage is TRBV6-1 and J usage is TRBJ2-3; D is perhaps TRBD2 (6 bases). Germline CDR1 is MNHNS and CDR2 is SASEGT. The length of the CDR3 is 11 residues. The ends were cut back, 10 bases at V and 5 bases at J, with 10 bases in the middle. In DNA form, the CDR3 reads TGTGCCACCTTCGGGGGAGATACGCAGTATTTT. Its translation: CATFGGDTQYF.

The chain couples TRBV15 to TRBJ1-4, with 12 bases identical to TRBD1. Germline V gene data show CDR1 as LNHNV and CDR2 as YYDKDF (reference sequence). The CDR3 is made up of 16 amino acids. V dropped 1 base and J dropped 7; count of bases not matched to a gene: 4. CDR3 loop: CATSRGDRGRAEKLFF. The CDR3 nucleotides read TGTGCCACCAGCAGAGGGGACAGGGGGCGGGCTGAAAAACTGTTTTTT.